A selection of T cell receptor beta chains follows, all from one sample in a study of T cells in Graves' hyperthyroidism and ophthalmopathy. TCRdb re-called the multiplex PCR reads through MiXCR, storing one row per CDR3 protein. The table includes approximately 570,000 distinct CDR3 sequences, about 20% detected once. Sequencing was carried out using blood. The receptors originated from a man in his forties with Graves' ophthalmopathy. CDR3s include the opening cysteine and the closing phenylalanine or tryptophan. The order of the fields is D gene, J gene, clone size, V gene, CDR3 protein, CDR3 DNA. The D gene is left open where the match is weak. Clone size appears in some rows only: once, few, many, or a class for an expanded clone.

>-|TRBJ1-1|-|TRBV7-9
CASSFGTGDTEAFF
TGTGCCAGCAGCTTCGGGACCGGGGACACTGAAGCTTTCTTT
>-|TRBJ1-5|-|TRBV19
CASSIEDPPQHF
TGTGCCAGTAGTATAGAGGACCCGCCCCAGCATTTT
>TRBD1|TRBJ1-1|few|TRBV7-9
CASSSPTGRLAFF
TGTGCCAGCAGCTCGCCGACAGGGAGGTTAGCTTTCTTT
>-|TRBJ2-3|few|TRBV5-1
CASSLHSGDRRTDTQYF
TGCGCCAGCAGCCTCCACTCGGGGGACAGACGCACAGATACGCAGTATTTT
>-|TRBJ2-5|few|TRBV19
CASKPGFVETQYF
TGTGCCAGTAAGCCAGGGTTTGTAGAGACCCAGTACTTC
>TRBD2|TRBJ2-1|many|TRBV7-9
CASSLSGRGNEQFF
TGTGCCAGCAGCCTTAGCGGGAGAGGCAATGAGCAGTTCTTC
>-|TRBJ1-5|few|TRBV6-1
CASAEGGVGHQPQHF
TGTGCCAGCGCGGAGGGCGGGGTGGGGCATCAGCCCCAGCATTTT
>-|TRBJ2-2|-|TRBV28
CASSLISGDQTYTGELFF
TGTGCCAGCAGTTTAATTTCCGGGGACCAGACTTACACCGGGGAGCTGTTTTTT
>TRBD1|TRBJ2-5|many|TRBV2
CASSQNDRDPQETQYF
TGTGCCAGCAGTCAGAACGACAGGGACCCGCAAGAGACCCAGTACTTC
>TRBD2|TRBJ2-1|-|TRBV11-2
CASSLFGTSVNEQFF
TGTGCCAGCAGCTTATTTGGGACTAGCGTCAATGAGCAGTTCTTC
>TRBD1|TRBJ1-6|-|TRBV20-1
CSAFDRGNSPLHF
TGCAGTGCCTTTGACAGGGGGAATTCACCCCTCCACTTT
>TRBD2|TRBJ2-5|few|TRBV11-2
CASSSGTSSQETQYF
TGTGCCAGCAGCTCCGGGACTAGCAGCCAAGAGACCCAGTACTTC
>TRBD2|TRBJ2-3|-|TRBV6-1
CASSDWVGTSGRAGTDTQYF
TGTGCCAGCAGTGACTGGGTTGGGACTAGCGGGAGGGCCGGCACAGATACGCAGTATTTT
>-|TRBJ2-5|many|TRBV2
CASRDPKETQYF
TGTGCCAGCAGGGACCCTAAAGAGACCCAGTACTTC
>TRBD1|TRBJ1-2|-|TRBV7-9
CASRSTGTGPVYGYTF
TGTGCCAGCAGATCCACCGGGACAGGTCCCGTCTATGGCTACACCTTC